The subject of this entry is one TCR beta chain. This clone has only one observation. Which antigen it targets is not known. Nothing much larger sits one base from this clone, and base qualities are not available. TCRbeta CDR3 regions were amplified from genomic DNA using the immunoSEQ Assay, a bias-controlled multiplex PCR. On the study's bioinformatics: Nucleated cell counts per sample were estimated from amplification of reference gene primers within the assay. Sequence reads were collapsed and filtered to measure the absolute abundance of every unique TCRbeta CDR3 rearrangement. For each sample, productive Simpson clonality was calculated as the square root of Simpson's diversity index across productive rearrangements. Imported from immuneACCESS, the table was reduced by TCRdb to in-frame sequences with V and J called. These copies leave out some clones; in studies compared against another copy, an unresolved V gene accounts for under half, and the cause of the remainder is not known. The V and J calls and clone size are taken from that table; D and trimming were inferred from the DNA. This sample holds 120,000 or so clones; roughly 90% were observed only once. The top ten clonotypes cover more than 0.9% of the sample.

The data were taken from a study of blood T cell repertoires in COVID-19 (dated by TCRdb to about 2020). Background for the entire study: The collaborator samples originated in the United States, Italy and Spain and spanned the acute and convalescent phases of COVID-19. The material from the prospective study consisted of cDNA or gDNA derived from T cells, B-cell-depleted T cells, or PBMCs. Subjects who had been exposed to COVID-19, were actively infected with it, or had recovered from it provided the deeply sampled blood TCRbeta repertoires that made up the dataset. The repertoires were released in a freely available public database meant as a resource for research on the immune response to SARS-CoV-2. The samples were drawn from two sources: the first 160 participants of the ongoing ImmuneRACE study, and 1,254 subjects contributed by 6 global collaborators. Sample metadata almost always included a de-identified subject ID, COVID-19 status, age in years and sex. Where available, HLA class I and class II types were obtained from metadata supplied by the sample provider rather than from assay-based typing.

The full study reports these points: How much clinical and demographic metadata was included differed by source and by participant, and the metadata was provided uncurated.

The CDR3 sequence holds 16 residues, the cysteine and phenylalanine included. The retained sequence is limited to the CDR3, 48 bases, with the frame set at the first base. The CDR1 and CDR2 encoded by the germline V gene are KGHSY and FQNENV. After removal of 4 bases from V and 4 bases from J, the junction retains 3 bases not matched to a gene. Collaborating institutions collected whole blood in K2EDTA tubes following their own protocols. For TCRbeta analysis, collaborators shipped samples as frozen whole blood, isolated PBMCs, or DNA extracted from either of those sample types. Sequencing used peripheral blood. The clonotype was recovered from an elderly woman with acute or convalescent COVID-19. The rearrangement joined TRBV16 to TRBJ2-1, with 14 bases matching TRBD2. The CDR3 reads as follows: CASSPGLAGGYNEQFF. The bases read TGTGCCAGCAGCCCTGGACTAGCGGGGGGTTACAATGAGCAGTTCTTC.